A single sample gave rise to the 4 T cell receptor beta chains below, sequenced in a study of cytomegalovirus exposure and HLA in healthy donors. The protocol was immunoSEQ multiplex PCR, while the TCRdb copy is restricted to in-frame clones and leaves out a portion. The table includes some 120,000 clones, roughly 90% detected once. Sequenced: PBMCs. The receptors were sampled from a man younger than 40 in good health and CMV-seronegative.

The chain employs TRBV7-9 and TRBJ2-2; maybe TRBD2 (6 bases). This CDR3 is 14 amino acids long. Germline-derived CDR1 and CDR2 are SEHNR and FQNEAQ (reference sequence). Trimming shortened V by 1 base and J by 6 bases, and 9 bases separated the two germline ends. The CDR3 loop is CASSLEGEAGELFF. The CDR3 DNA reads TGTGCCAGCAGCTTAGAAGGGGAGGCCGGGGAGCTGTTTTTT. Full variable domain (remainder filled in from reference TRBV7-9 and TRBJ2-2): DTGVSQNPRHKITKRGQNVTFRCDPISEHNRLYWYRQTLGQGPEFLTYFQNEAQLEKSRLLSDRFSAERPKGSFSTLEIQRTEQGDSAMYLCASSLEGEAGELFFGEGSRLTVL.

Only one count was recorded for this clone. The gene calls are TRBV5-4 and TRBJ1-2; no clear D gene. CDR1 and CDR2 from the germline V gene are SGHNT and YYREEE (reference sequence). CDR3 length: 16 amino acids. Trimming left V 0 bases short and J 4 bases short, with 16 bases between. The CDR3 DNA is TGTGCCAGCAGCTTGGTTGCAGGTTTCAGAAGCTATGGCTACACCTTC. Protein product: CASSLVAGFRSYGYTF.

CDR3 sequence: CASNPTTAVPPTDTQYF. The CDR3 nucleotides read TGTGCCAGCAACCCCACTACCGCCGTCCCCCCCACAGATACGCAGTATTTT. The rearrangement uses TRBV9 and TRBJ2-3; D is unresolved. The germline gives CDR1 SGDLS, CDR2 YYNGEE. V was shortened by 6 bases and J by 2 bases, with 22 bases between the two germline ends. The CDR3 has 17 amino acids. Full variable domain (missing parts from reference TRBV9 and TRBJ2-3): DSGVTQTPKHLITATGQRVTLRCSPRSGDLSVYWYQQSLDQGLQFLIQYYNGEERAKGNILERFSAQQFPDLHSELNLSSLELGDSALYFCASNPTTAVPPTDTQYFGPGTRLTVL.

The count of this clone is one. V usage is TRBV5-1 and J usage is TRBJ2-7; D is perhaps TRBD1 (6 bases). V lost 4 bases, J lost 3 bases, and 17 bases lay in between. The CDR3 runs to 15 residues. Germline assignment: CDR1 SGHRS and CDR2 YFSETQ. The CDR3 spells CASSAGATISYEQYF. CDR3 nucleotide sequence: TGCGCCAGCAGCGCAGGGGCAACAATAAGCTACGAGCAGTACTTC.